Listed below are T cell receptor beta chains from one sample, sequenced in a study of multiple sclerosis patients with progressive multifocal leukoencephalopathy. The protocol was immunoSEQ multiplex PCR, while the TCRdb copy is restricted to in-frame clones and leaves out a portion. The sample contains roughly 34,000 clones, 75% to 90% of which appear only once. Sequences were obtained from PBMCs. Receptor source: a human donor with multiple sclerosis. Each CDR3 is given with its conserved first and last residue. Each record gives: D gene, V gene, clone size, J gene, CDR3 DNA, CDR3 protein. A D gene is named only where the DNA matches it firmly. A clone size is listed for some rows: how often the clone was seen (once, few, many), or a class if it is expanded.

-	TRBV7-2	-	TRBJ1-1	TGTGCCAGCAGCTTAGTCGGAGGCGAGGGGACTGAAGCTTTCTTT	CASSLVGGEGTEAFF
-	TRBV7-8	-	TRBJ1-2	TGTGCCAGCAGCTTAGCGTTGGTTCAGGCCGGGGGAGGCTACACCTTC	CASSLALVQAGGGYTF
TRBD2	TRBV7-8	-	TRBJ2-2	TGTGCCAGCAGCGCCCGACTAGCGGGAGGAAGGGGCACCGGGGAGCTGTTTTTT	CASSARLAGGRGTGELFF
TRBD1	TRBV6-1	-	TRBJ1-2	TGTGCCGTGGCAGGCAGGGGGCTGGGCTATGGCTACACCTTC	CAVAGRGLGYGYTF
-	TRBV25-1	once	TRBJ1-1	TGTGCCAGCAGTGGAGCAGGGGCGGTTGAAGCTTTCTTT	CASSGAGAVEAFF
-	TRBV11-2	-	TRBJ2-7	TGTGCCAGCAGCTACGGGGACGGGACCACCGAGCAGTACTTC	CASSYGDGTTEQYF
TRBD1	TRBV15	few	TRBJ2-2	TGTGCCACCAGCAGTGGGACAGGGGGGAACACCGGGGAGCTGTTTTTT	CATSSGTGGNTGELFF
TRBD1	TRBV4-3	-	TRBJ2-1	TGCGCCAGCAGCCAAGATTGGGCCGCCCAGGGGGATGAGCAGTTCTTC	CASSQDWAAQGDEQFF
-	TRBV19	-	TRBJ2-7	TGTGCCAGTAGTACGGAGGGGACCAGCTCCTACGAGCAGTACTTC	CASSTEGTSSYEQYF
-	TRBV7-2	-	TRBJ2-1	TGTGCCAGCAGCTTAGCTGCGAGCTCCTACAATGAGCAGTTCTTC	CASSLAASSYNEQFF
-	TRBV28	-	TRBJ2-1	TGTGCCAGCGGGGCCTCCTACAATGAGCAGTTCTTC	CASGASYNEQFF
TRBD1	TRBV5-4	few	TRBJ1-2	TGTGCCAGCAGCCCTCCGGTTGGTCAGGGGGCTGATGGCTACACCTTC	CASSPPVGQGADGYTF
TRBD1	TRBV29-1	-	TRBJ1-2	TGCAGCGTGGTGGGACAGGGGAACTATGGCTACACCTTC	CSVVGQGNYGYTF
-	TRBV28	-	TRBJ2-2	TGTGCCAGCAGTTTGATGAACACCGGGGAGCTGTTTTTT	CASSLMNTGELFF
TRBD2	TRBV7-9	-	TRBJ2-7	TGTGCCAGCAGCGCTAGCGGGATTCCCTACGAGCAGTACTTC	CASSASGIPYEQYF
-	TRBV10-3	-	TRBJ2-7	TGTGCCATCAGGGAGGACAGCTCCTACGAGCAGTACTTC	CAIREDSSYEQYF
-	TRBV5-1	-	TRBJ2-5	TGCGCCAGCAGCTTCGAGAAGGGGCGGGAGACCCAGTACTTC	CASSFEKGRETQYF
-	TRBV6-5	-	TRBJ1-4	TGTGCCGTGCGGGGCTCAACTAATGAAAAACTGTTTTTT	CAVRGSTNEKLFF
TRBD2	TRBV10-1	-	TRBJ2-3	TGCGCCAGCAGTGAACTAGCGGGAGGCGCAGATACGCAGTATTTT	CASSELAGGADTQYF
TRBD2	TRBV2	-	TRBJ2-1	TGTGCCAGCATCAGCGGGACCCCCTACAATGAGCAGTTCTTC	CASISGTPYNEQFF
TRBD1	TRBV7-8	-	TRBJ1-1	TGTGCCAGCAGCTTTAATACAGGGGGTAGCACTGAAGCTTTCTTT	CASSFNTGGSTEAFF
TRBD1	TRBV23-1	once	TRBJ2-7	TGCGCCAGCAGTGCGGGTGAGGTCACGGACAGGGATACGGGGGAGCAGTACTTC	CASSAGEVTDRDTGEQYF
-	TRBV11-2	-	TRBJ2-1	TGTGCCAGCGGACAATACAATGAGCAGTTCTTC	CASGQYNEQFF
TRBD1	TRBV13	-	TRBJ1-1	TGTGCCAGCAGCCCACCCCGGGACAGGGGGCGCGGGAACACTGAAGCTTTCTTT	CASSPPRDRGRGNTEAFF
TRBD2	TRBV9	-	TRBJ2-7	TGTGCCAGCAGCCTTACCGGGACTAGCGGCTACGAGCAGTACTTC	CASSLTGTSGYEQYF
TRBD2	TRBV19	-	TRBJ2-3	TGTGCCAGCGGGACTAGCGGACCCACAGATACGCAGTATTTT	CASGTSGPTDTQYF
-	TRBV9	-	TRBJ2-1	TGTGCCAGCAGCGTAGTCGAGGGCGGGTTGGAGCAGTTCTTC	CASSVVEGGLEQFF
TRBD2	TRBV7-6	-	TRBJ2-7	TGTGCCAGCAGCAATCCTTCGACTAGCGGATACGAGCAGTACTTC	CASSNPSTSGYEQYF
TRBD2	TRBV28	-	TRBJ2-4	TGTGCCAGCAGGGCGGGAGGTGACATTCAGTACTTC	CASRAGGDIQYF
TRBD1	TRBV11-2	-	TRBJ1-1	TGTGCCAGCAGCTTAGTACAGGGGTTAAGCTCTGAAGCTTTCTTT	CASSLVQGLSSEAFF
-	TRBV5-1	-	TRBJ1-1	TGCGCCAGCAGCCTATCCTACAACTCGGGGACTGAAGCTTTCTTT	CASSLSYNSGTEAFF
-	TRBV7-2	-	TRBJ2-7	TGTACCAGCAGCTTAAACTACGAGCAGTACTTC	CTSSLNYEQYF